Listed here is a single T cell receptor (beta chain). What it binds is unknown. Profiled with immunoSEQ multiplex PCR; TCRdb holds only in-frame clones, not every one. This repertoire shows approximately 2.3 million clones, roughly 93% found once; its top ten account for 0.39%. This specimen belongs to a study of shared clonotypes between healthy human individuals. The study, taken as a whole, reports: The naive CD4 repertoires of a handful of donors were compared, and around 5% of clonotypes were shared. Apart from blood, nothing was sampled; tissue repertoires likely differ. Clonotypes shared by all four donors outscored non-shared clonotypes in generation probability. Rarefaction gave evidence that sorted-subset sequencing remained incomplete despite large depth.

In germline, CDR1 is LGHNA, CDR2 YNFKEQ. This CDR3 region has 17 residues. The V segment lost 1 base and the J segment 3 bases; nucleotides outside the gene matches: 12. The sample taken for sequencing was naive CD4+ T cells from PBMCs. The subset is: CD45RA+ positively selected. The clonotype was recovered from a man younger than 35 in good health. Some clones in this sample may be carry-over from other donors' samples. The chain uses TRBV4-2 and TRBJ2-7; 7 bases match TRBD2. In DNA form, the CDR3 reads TGTGCCAGCAGCCAAGGGATTGCGCGGGAGTATGGCTACGAGCAGTACTTC. It codes for CASSQGIAREYGYEQYF.